The 8 T cell receptor beta chains below all came from one sample that was sequenced in a study of OX40 agonist ivuxolimab in advanced cancers. Sequencing was performed with immunoSEQ multiplex PCR; in TCRdb, only in-frame clones are kept and a portion is missing. The profile shows 95,000 to 100,000 clones, 90% of them singletons. This sample comprised CD4+ or CD8+ T cells sorted from blood, obtained in a trial of the OX40 agonist ivuxolimab. The receptors derive from an adult with an advanced solid tumor such as melanoma, head and neck, liver or kidney cancer.

This chain links TRBV29-1 with TRBJ2-3; 10 positions agree with TRBD1. The CDR3 contains 18 residues. The J segment lost 1 base and the V segment lost 0 bases, leaving 10 bases of the junction unmatched. The germline V gene encodes CDR1 SQVTM and CDR2 ANQGSEA. Here the CDR3 DNA reads TGCAGCGTTGAAGATGGGACGACAGGGGGCGGTGGCACAGATACGCAGTATTTT. This gives the protein CSVEDGTTGGGGTDTQYF.

The chain couples TRBV29-1 to TRBJ2-3; D ambiguous. CDR1 SQVTM and CDR2 ANQGSEA come from the germline V gene. The CDR3 is 14 residues long. V lost 1 base, J lost 6 bases, and 14 bases lay in between. The CDR3 bases are TGCAGCGTTGAAGGCCAAGCAGCGAGCGATACGCAGTATTTT. This translates into CSVEGQAASDTQYF.

The chain is built from TRBV18 and TRBJ1-3; unclear D gene. V lost 1 base, J lost 0 bases, and 16 bases lay in between. The germline V gene has CDR1 KGHSH and CDR2 LQKENI. The CDR3 consists of 18 residues. CDR3 nucleotide sequence: TGTGCCAGCTCACCACACCCCAGCGGGTATGGCTCTGGAAACACCATATATTTT. Amino acid sequence: CASSPHPSGYGSGNTIYF.

The CDR3: CASSPGTSVYGYTF. The DNA for the CDR3 is TGTGCCAGCAGCCCCGGGACCTCCGTTTATGGCTACACCTTC. The V gene is TRBV11-3, the J gene TRBJ1-2; tentatively, D is TRBD1 (5 bases). Per germline, CDR1 SGHNT and CDR2 YENEEA. V was trimmed by 5 bases and J by 5 bases, leaving 15 bases between them. This CDR3 is built from 14 residues.

The chain combines TRBV7-3 with TRBJ2-7; 7 positions agree with TRBD2. The CDR3 length is 15 residues. The germline gives CDR1 SGHTA, CDR2 FQGTGA. The V gene end was trimmed by 2 bases and the J gene end by 3 bases; junction bases not matched to a gene: 7. The CDR3 protein is CASSLSGGSNYEQYF. The DNA of the CDR3 is TGTGCCAGCAGCTTATCGGGCGGGAGTAACTACGAGCAGTACTTC.

This rearrangement joins TRBV30 to TRBJ2-7; 8 positions match TRBD1. This CDR3 has 13 amino acids. Per germline, CDR1 GTSNPN and CDR2 SVGIG (reference sequence). V shed 2 bases and J 3 bases; nucleotides not matched to a gene: 3. CDR3: CAWSPDRGYEQYF. The CDR3 coding sequence is TGTGCCTGGAGTCCTGACAGGGGCTACGAGCAGTACTTC.

This clone was recorded only once. This chain joins TRBV2 and TRBJ1-5, with 7 nucleotides matching TRBD1. The germline V gene has CDR1 SNHLY and CDR2 FYNNEI. This CDR3 comprises 16 residues. V shed 4 bases, J shed 5 bases, and the junction held 11 bases outside the gene matches. CDR3 nucleotides: TGTGCCAGCAGTGTAGGTGGTGGGACAGAGGATCAGCCCCAGCATTTT. It specifies CASSVGGGTEDQPQHF.

The V call is TRBV6-5, the J call TRBJ1-3, with D possibly being TRBD1 (5 bases). V gave up 6 bases and J gave up 1 base, with 13 bases separating them. Germline CDR1 MNHEY, CDR2 SVGAGI. The CDR3 consists of 15 residues. DNA for the CDR3: TGTGCCAGCAGCCGAGGAGGGGAGTCTGGAAACACCATATATTTT. Protein product: CASSRGGESGNTIYF.